This TCR beta chain was profiled in a study of blood T cell repertoires in COVID-19. Overall study context: COVID-19 samples collected from the United States, Italy and Spain covered acute and convalescent phases. From T cells, B-cell-depleted T cells, or PBMCs came the material, which was cDNA or gDNA.

Germline CDR1 reads MNHEY; CDR2 reads SMNVEV (reference sequence). This CDR3 is built from 17 residues. V was pared by 0 bases and J by 4 bases, with 8 bases of the junction left unmatched. TCRdb's copy holds only in-frame clones and misses some; the assay was immunoSEQ multiplex PCR. The data contain some 150,000 clones, over 60% of them singletons. J is TRBJ2-3 and V is TRBV27, with TRBD2 identical over 9 bases. This clonotype originated in a man older than 75 with acute or convalescent COVID-19. Sequenced: peripheral blood. The CDR3 loop is CASSLSMGRGGADTQYF. Written as DNA, the CDR3 is TGTGCCAGCAGTTTATCGATGGGGCGGGGGGGCGCAGATACGCAGTATTTT.